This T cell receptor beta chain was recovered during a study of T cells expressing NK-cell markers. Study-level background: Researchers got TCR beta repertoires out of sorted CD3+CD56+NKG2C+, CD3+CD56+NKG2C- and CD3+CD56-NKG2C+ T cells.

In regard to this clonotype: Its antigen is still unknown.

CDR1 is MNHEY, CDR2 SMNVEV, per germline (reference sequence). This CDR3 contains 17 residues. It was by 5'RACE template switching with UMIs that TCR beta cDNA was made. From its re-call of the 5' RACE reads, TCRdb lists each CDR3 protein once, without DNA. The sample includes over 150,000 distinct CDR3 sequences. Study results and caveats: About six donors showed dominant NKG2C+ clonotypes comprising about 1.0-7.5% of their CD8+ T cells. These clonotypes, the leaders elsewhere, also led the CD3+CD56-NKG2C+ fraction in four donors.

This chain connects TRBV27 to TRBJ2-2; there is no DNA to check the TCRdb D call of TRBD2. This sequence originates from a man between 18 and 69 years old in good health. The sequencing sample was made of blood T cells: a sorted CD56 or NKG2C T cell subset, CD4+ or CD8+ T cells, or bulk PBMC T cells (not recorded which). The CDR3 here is CASSLTSGGWRTGELFF.